This T cell receptor beta chain was documented in a study of blood T cell repertoires in COVID-19. Study-level background: Samples came from the United States, Italy and Spain, spanning acute and convalescent COVID-19. The cDNA or gDNA used as material had been derived from T cells, B-cell-depleted T cells, or PBMCs.

As processed by the authors: The authors estimated nucleated cell counts from reference gene primer amplification. Produced via immunoSEQ multiplex PCR; TCRdb's table is partial and in-frame only. D and trimming were read from the DNA, whereas the V and J calls and clone size are those reported in that table. The repertoire holds approximately 280,000 clones, with more than 85% as singletons. This CDR3 has 16 amino acids. Germline values: CDR1 MDHEN, CDR2 SYDVKM. The trim removed 3 bases at V and 1 base at J, leaving 6 bases unmatched. J is TRBJ1-1 and V is TRBV28; 9 bases line up with TRBD1. Sequencing was carried out using peripheral blood. This receptor was obtained from a middle-aged man with acute or convalescent COVID-19. This CDR3 is CASSFSPGQGNTEAFF. For the CDR3, the DNA is TGTGCCAGCAGTTTCTCCCCGGGACAGGGGAACACTGAAGCTTTCTTT.